Included here is one T cell receptor (beta chain) sequence, with context. Its antigen is as yet unknown. These data are taken from a study of identical twins. The study's findings and limits: Among out-of-frame alpha sequences shared by twins, low generation probability occurred in excess. Cord blood's abundant beta clonotypes had fewer insertions, unlike memory repertoires.

Each CDR3 protein gets one entry after TCRdb re-called the 5' RACE reads with MiXCR. Of about 470,000 distinct CDR3 sequences detected, roughly 26% appear once; the ten largest clones hold over 2.5%. The CDR3 has 13 residues. Between the trimmed V and J ends, which lost 5 bases and 5 bases, there was a span of 12 bases. Germline CDR1 and CDR2: LNHDA and SQIVND (reference sequence). The donors were all healthy and Caucasian. The same sample was also studied in work on T cells expressing NK-cell markers. As reported in that work: The contribution of dominant NKG2C+ clonotypes to CD8+ T cells in about 6 donors was roughly 1.0-7.5%.

The TCR originated in a woman aged 18 to 35 in good health. The rearrangement joins TRBV19 to TRBJ2-5; maybe TRBD1 (6 bases). The sample comprised CD4+ T cells sorted from blood. The CDR3 DNA follows: TGTGCCAGTAGTCTACAGGGTATGGAGACCCAGTACTTC. It encodes CASSLQGMETQYF.